This TCR beta chain is drawn from a study of control samples from healthy donors and cancer patients. Clones were read by immunoSEQ multiplex PCR, and TCRdb kept only the in-frame ones, dropping some. The sample carries about 410,000 clones, 90% recorded once. The material sequenced was PBMCs. This TCR was sampled from a man aged 35 to 55 with head and neck cancer.

CDR3 loop: CASSLVSSGGYTDTQYF. The CDR3 nucleotides read TGTGCCAGCAGCTTAGTGTCTAGCGGGGGGTACACAGATACGCAGTATTTT. This rearrangement joins TRBV13 to TRBJ2-3; 11 nucleotides line up with TRBD2. The germline V gene encodes CDR1 PRHDT and CDR2 FYEKMQ (reference sequence). V lost 1 base, J lost 2 bases, and 5 bases stayed unmatched. The CDR3 is 17 residues long.